This TCR beta chain was identified in a study of cytomegalovirus exposure and HLA in healthy donors. Germline CDR1 SGHKS, CDR2 YYEKEE (reference sequence). The CDR3 consists of 14 residues. V shed 0 bases and J 8 bases; nucleotides not matched to a gene: 4. A multiplex PCR was run with 60 Vbeta primers and 13 Jbeta primers. Assay: immunoSEQ multiplex PCR; the TCRdb copy retains only in-frame clones and omits some. This table holds more than 140,000 clones, 60% to 80% found once. Only a few counts were recorded for this clone. The chain links TRBV5-5 to TRBJ2-3, with 9 bases identical to TRBD1. Sequenced sample: PBMCs. The receptor comes from a male donor in good health and CMV-seronegative. CDR3 DNA: TGTGCCAGCAGCTTGGACCCGGACAGGGGTACGCAGTATTTT. Residues: CASSLDPDRGTQYF. Full variable domain (missing parts from reference TRBV5-5 and TRBJ2-3): DAGVTQSPTHLIKTRGQQVTLRCSPISGHKSVSWYQQVLGQGPQFIFQYYEKEERGRGNFPDRFSARQFPNYSSELNVNALLLGDSALYLCASSLDPDRGTQYFGPGTRLTVL.